This TCR beta chain was identified during a study of blood T cell repertoires in COVID-19. Trimming cost V 5 bases and J 2 bases, with 12 bases left between them. This CDR3 has 15 amino acids. Looked up from germline, CDR1 is SGHTA and CDR2 is FQGNSA. In the original analysis: Nucleated cell counts were estimated from reference gene primer amplification. Sequencing was performed with immunoSEQ multiplex PCR; in TCRdb, only in-frame clones are kept and a portion is missing. The D gene and trimming were derived from the DNA, and the V and J assignments and clone size from that table. The sample includes about 260,000 clones, approximately 90% of them seen just once.

The sequence was collected from a middle-aged woman with acute or convalescent COVID-19. V usage is TRBV7-2 and J usage is TRBJ2-2; D unresolved. Specimen: peripheral blood. Here the CDR3 reads CASSLPQINTGELFF. DNA for the CDR3: TGTGCCAGCAGCCTCCCTCAGATAAACACCGGGGAGCTGTTTTTT.